This T cell receptor beta chain was sequenced for a study of T cell responses to AZD1222 COVID-19 vaccine. Only in-frame clones appear in the TCRdb table, and some are missing; sequencing was by immunoSEQ multiplex PCR. The table shows more than 90,000 clones, with over 75% occurring only once. This CDR3 comprises 18 residues. The ends lost 1 base at V and 4 bases at J; junction bases unmatched: 13. Germline CDR1 is MNHEY and CDR2 is SMNVEV (reference sequence). This specimen was peripheral blood, taken 28 days after the second AZD1222 dose. The clonotype comes from an adult who received the AZD1222 COVID-19 vaccine. The J gene is TRBJ2-1, the V gene TRBV27, with TRBD2 matching over 7 bases. As DNA, the CDR3 is TGTGCCAGCAGTTTATTAAGGTGGGAGGGCCCGACTTACAATGAGCAGTTCTTC. Translating gives CASSLLRWEGPTYNEQFF.